What follows are 4 T cell receptor beta chains derived from one specimen sequenced in a study of identical twins. A single record per CDR3 protein comes from TCRdb applying MiXCR to the 5' RACE reads. The sample lists about 810,000 distinct CDR3 sequences; 9% to 15% were seen once. The sample also formed part of further work on yellow fever vaccine responses in identical twins.

The sequenced sample consisted of PBMCs. These receptor sequences come from a woman in her late teens or twenties in good health.

This clonotype was counted between two and nine times. The chain has TRBV7-9 and TRBJ2-5; D is possibly TRBD2 (5 bases). Germline V CDR1 and CDR2: SEHNR, FQNEAQ (reference sequence). This CDR3 comprises 14 residues. The ends were cut back, 5 bases at V and 0 bases at J, with 10 bases in the middle. In nucleotides, the CDR3 is TGTGCCAGCAGCACTAGGGCAGACCAAGAGACCCAGTACTTC. Translating it yields CASSTRADQETQYF.

The chain joins TRBV7-6 to TRBJ2-7, with D possibly matching TRBD2 (7 bases). V shed 0 bases and J shed 0 bases, with 15 bases lying between them. CDR1 is SGHVS and CDR2 is FNYEAQ in the germline V gene. The CDR3 runs to 17 residues. The CDR3 sequence is CASSLALGGLDSYEQYF. The CDR3 DNA reads TGTGCCAGCAGCTTAGCGCTCGGGGGGCTCGACTCCTACGAGCAGTACTTC.

This clonotype showed up many times. This chain links TRBV6-4 with TRBJ2-2, with 7 bases aligning to TRBD2. The CDR3 covers 15 residues. Trimming cost V 5 bases and J 3 bases; bases outside gene matches: 6. Germline V gene lookup returns CDR1 MRHNA and CDR2 SNTAGT. CDR3: CASSSAGADTGELFF. CDR3 DNA: TGTGCCAGCAGTAGCGCGGGAGCGGACACCGGGGAGCTGTTTTTT.

CDR3 protein: CASSLVGESSYEQYF. DNA for the CDR3: TGTGCCAGCAGTTTAGTGGGGGAGAGCTCCTACGAGCAGTACTTC. This rearrangement joins TRBV6-5 to TRBJ2-7, with D tentatively TRBD1 or TRBD2 (5 bases each). Germline V gene data show CDR1 as MNHEY and CDR2 as SVGAGI. The V end lost 4 bases, the J end lost 0 bases, and 13 bases lay between the germline ends. The CDR3 is 15 amino acids.